This T cell receptor beta chain was recorded in a study of shared clonotypes between healthy human individuals. The input for sorted-subset replicate PCRs was about 0.2 ug DNA, some 28,000 T cell genomes. Method: immunoSEQ multiplex PCR; TCRdb's copy keeps in-frame clones and lacks some. Found here are about 2.3 million clones, 85% to 95% of them singletons; the top ten hold 0.37%. General study points: Generally, naive subsets (rather than memory subsets) showed larger estimated richness. For naive CD4 cells, approximately 5% of clonotypes were shared across a handful of donors.

About this clone: Its antigen is not identified.

CDR3 length: 13 residues. V lost 6 bases to trimming and J lost 0 bases, with 11 bases between them. Germline CDR1 is SQVTM and CDR2 is ANQGSEA. Specimen: naive CD4+ T cells from PBMCs. Subset defined: CD45RA+ positively selected. This clonotype was sampled from a young man in good health. Some clones in this sample may be carry-over from other donors' samples. The genes are TRBV29-1 and TRBJ1-1; the D gene is possibly TRBD1 (6 bases). The CDR3 bases are TGCAGCGTCACAGGGCTAATGAACACTGAAGCTTTCTTT. Protein sequence: CSVTGLMNTEAFF. Supplemented by reference TRBV29-1 and TRBJ1-1, the full variable domain reads SAVISQKPSRDICQRGTSLTIQCQVDSQVTMMFWYRQQPGQSLTLIATANQGSEATYESGFVIDKFPISRPNLTFSTLTVSNMSPEDSSIYLCSVTGLMNTEAFFGQGTRLTVV.